This T cell receptor beta chain was sequenced for a study of response to subunit inactivated influenza vaccine. This clonotype was counted only a few times. Antigen: not known. Study-level findings and limits: Each seasonal influenza vaccination recruits few new T cells, the authors suggested.

With 5 bases removed from V and 5 bases from J, the gap between germline ends came to 15 bases. This CDR3 spans 14 amino acids. CDR1 is DFQATT, CDR2 SNEGSKA, per germline (reference sequence). Via MiXCR, TCRdb re-called the RT-PCR reads, giving one row per CDR3 protein. Of 550,000 to 800,000 distinct CDR3 sequences listed, roughly 14% are singletons. The chain uses TRBV20-1 and TRBJ2-2; D gene ambiguous. Specimen: PBMCs from blood, collected roughly 13 days after vaccination. The sequence was collected from a man aged 45-65 years who received an inactivated influenza vaccine. The chain's CDR3 is CSASSPFATGELFF. CDR3 DNA: TGCAGTGCTTCCTCCCCGTTTGCGACCGGGGAGCTGTTTTTT.